Only a few counts were recorded for the clone carrying this T cell receptor beta chain. Germline loops: CDR1 SGHRS, CDR2 YFSETQ. CDR3 length equals 17 residues. Deletions cut 0 bases from V and 0 bases from J, with 14 bases between. The sample is drawn from a study of blood T cells in healthy people across ages. The overall study: Every two T cells gave about one barcoded beta molecule via template switching.

Then a second PCR, running roughly 7 to 12 cycles, was carried out with a sample-barcoded 5' primer and a J-beta primer mix. TCRdb redid the calling of the 5' RACE reads with MiXCR, one entry per CDR3 protein. The table has about 1.6 million distinct CDR3 sequences, about 35% seen once. The TCR comes from a woman aged 25 to 39 in good health. This chain links TRBV5-1 with TRBJ2-3; a possible D gene is TRBD1 (5 bases). The sequenced sample consisted of blood. CDR3 loop: CASSLGRQRASTDTQYF. The DNA for the CDR3 is TGCGCCAGCAGCTTGGGCCGACAGAGAGCTAGCACAGATACGCAGTATTTT.